The sequence of this T cell receptor beta chain was determined in a study of identical twins. Regarding the study as a whole: Twins' excess sharing was less marked for out-of-frame beta sequences. Conclusions rested on cross-sectional statistics rather than following the same donors. Carriage of fewer insertions was seen in abundant cord blood beta clonotypes, whereas memory repertoires showed none.

TCRdb reprocessed the 5' RACE reads via MiXCR and lists one record per CDR3 protein. The top ten hold 2.5% to 3% of the sample, which has some 500,000 distinct CDR3 sequences, approximately 9.6% seen once. This clonotype was seen more than once but under ten times. Its target is not known. This CDR3 is 14 amino acids long. Trimming removed 4 bases at V and 7 bases at J, with 16 bases between. The germline CDR1 and CDR2 sequences are MNHEY and SMNVEV (reference sequence). The same sample was also studied in work on yellow fever vaccine responses in identical twins.

The chain recombines TRBV27 with TRBJ1-1; possible D gene TRBD1, 5 bases. Sequenced material: PBMCs. This TCR derives from a woman between 18 and 29 years old in good health. The CDR3 here is CASSSQVEVGEAFF. The CDR3 DNA follows: TGTGCCAGCAGTTCACAGGTTGAGGTGGGTGAAGCTTTCTTT.